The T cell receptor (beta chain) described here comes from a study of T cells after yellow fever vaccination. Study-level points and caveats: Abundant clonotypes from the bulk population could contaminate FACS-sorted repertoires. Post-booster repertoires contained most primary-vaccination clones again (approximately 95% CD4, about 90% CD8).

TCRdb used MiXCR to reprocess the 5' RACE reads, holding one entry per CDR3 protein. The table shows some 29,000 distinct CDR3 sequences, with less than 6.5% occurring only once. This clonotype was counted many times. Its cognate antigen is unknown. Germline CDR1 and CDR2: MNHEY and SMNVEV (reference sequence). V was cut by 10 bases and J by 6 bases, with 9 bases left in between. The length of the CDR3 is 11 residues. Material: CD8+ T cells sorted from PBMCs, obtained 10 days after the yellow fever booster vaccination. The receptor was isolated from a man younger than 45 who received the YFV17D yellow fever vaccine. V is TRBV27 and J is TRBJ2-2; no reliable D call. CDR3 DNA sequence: TGTGCCACCTCCGTTTCCGGGGAGCTGTTTTTT. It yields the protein CATSVSGELFF.